This T cell receptor beta chain was retrieved from a study of shared clonotypes between healthy human individuals. Study overall: Each donor's CD8 memory used one plate, CD8 naive two, each CD4 subset three. Notes on the study in general: Rarefaction exposed incomplete sorted-subset sequencing despite large depth. Clonotype sharing across donors was expected to vary with sequencing depth.

Every subset's genomic DNA went evenly onto several immunoSEQ plates. This table comes from immunoSEQ multiplex PCR, and its TCRdb copy is limited to in-frame clones, with some not included. The table shows approximately 2,300,000 clones, with just under 95% occurring only once. V trimming: 0 bases; J trimming: 1 base; junction bases outside the gene matches: 3. In germline, CDR1 is SGHRS, CDR2 YFSETQ. The CDR3 runs 16 residues. Worth noting for this clone: Its antigen is as yet unknown.

This chain joins TRBV5-1 and TRBJ2-3; 9 bases map to TRBD2. The origin of this receptor is a man aged 18 to 29 in good health. Some clones in this sample may be carry-over from other donors' samples. The source material was naive CD4+ T cells from PBMCs. The sample's subset: CD45RA+ positively selected. The CDR3 DNA reads as TGCGCCAGCAGCTTGGTGGCGGGAGGGGGCACAGATACGCAGTATTTT. It encodes CASSLVAGGGTDTQYF.